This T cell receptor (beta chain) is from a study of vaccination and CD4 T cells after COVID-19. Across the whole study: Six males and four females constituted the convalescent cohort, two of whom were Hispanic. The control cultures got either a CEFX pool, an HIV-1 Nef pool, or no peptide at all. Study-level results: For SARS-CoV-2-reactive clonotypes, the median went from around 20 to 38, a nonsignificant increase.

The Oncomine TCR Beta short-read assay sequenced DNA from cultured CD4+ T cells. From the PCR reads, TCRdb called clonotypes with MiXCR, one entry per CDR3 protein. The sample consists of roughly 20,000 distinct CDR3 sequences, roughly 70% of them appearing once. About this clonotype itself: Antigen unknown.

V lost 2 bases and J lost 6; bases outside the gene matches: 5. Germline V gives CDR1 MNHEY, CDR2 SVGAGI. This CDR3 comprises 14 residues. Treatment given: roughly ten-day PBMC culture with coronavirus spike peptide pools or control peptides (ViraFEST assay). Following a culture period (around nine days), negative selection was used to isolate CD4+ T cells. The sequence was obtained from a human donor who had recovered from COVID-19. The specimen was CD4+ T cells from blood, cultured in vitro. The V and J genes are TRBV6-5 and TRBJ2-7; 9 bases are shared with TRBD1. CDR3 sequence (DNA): TGTGCCAGCAGTTACGGACAGGGGAACCCCGAGCAGTACTTC. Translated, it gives CASSYGQGNPEQYF.